This T cell receptor (beta chain) was identified in a study of vaccination and CD4 T cells after COVID-19. The Oncomine TCR Beta short-read assay was what sequenced the DNA obtained from cultured CD4+ T cells. Each CDR3 protein is one row after TCRdb ran MiXCR on the PCR reads. This sample has several thousand distinct CDR3 sequences, with roughly 20% found just once. Treatment defined: approximately 9-day PBMC culture with coronavirus spike peptide pools or control peptides (ViraFEST assay). By sample fraction, this clonotype is large (0.1 to 1%). Antigen: not known. V was shortened by 4 bases and J by 6 bases, with 19 bases between the two germline ends. Germline CDR1 is DFQATT and CDR2 is SNEGSKA (reference sequence). This CDR3 is 15 amino acids long.

The sample taken for sequencing was CD4+ T cells from blood, cultured in vitro. This clonotype was obtained from a human donor who had recovered from COVID-19. The V and J genes are TRBV20-1 and TRBJ1-5; a possible D gene is TRBD1 (5 bases). CDR3 sequence: CSATDVGGGSQPQHF. In nucleotides, the CDR3 is TGCAGTGCTACTGACGTCGGGGGTGGGAGTCAGCCCCAGCATTTT.